Below are 30 T cell receptor beta chains sequenced from a single sample in a study of CD8 T cells in Susac syndrome. The RNA, about 0.45 to 1 ug, was put through reverse transcription using random hexamers. TCRdb called the immunoSEQ multiplex PCR reads again in MiXCR, with one record for every CDR3 protein. The table shows approximately 120,000 distinct CDR3 sequences, with about 96% occurring only once. The sample taken for sequencing was CD4+ T cells from PBMCs. The receptors come from a human donor in good health.

The chain couples TRBV7-8 to TRBJ1-4; 10 bases align to TRBD1. Germline assignment: CDR1 SGHVS and CDR2 FQNEAQ. The CDR3 contains 14 residues. The V gene end was trimmed by 8 bases and the J gene end by 7 bases; junction bases not matched to a gene: 7. The CDR3 sequence: CASSRDRGSEKLFF. CDR3 in DNA: TGTGCCAGCTCCCGGGACAGGGGTTCTGAAAAACTGTTTTTT.

The rearrangement joins TRBV18 to TRBJ1-3; no definite D call. V lost 0 bases and J lost 0, with 9 bases in between. Per the germline V gene, CDR1 is KGHSH and CDR2 is LQKENI. The CDR3 sequence is 16 residues long. The CDR3 sequence: CASSPPAGVSGNTIYF. The CDR3 DNA follows: TGTGCCAGCTCACCACCGGCCGGAGTCTCTGGAAACACCATATATTTT.

The chain recombines TRBV20-1 with TRBJ2-2; no clear D gene. The germline V gene encodes CDR1 DFQATT and CDR2 SNEGSKA (reference sequence). The CDR3 extends over 14 amino acids. Trimming stripped 0 bases from V and 1 base from J, with 6 bases between. In nucleotides, the CDR3 is TGCAGTGCTAGAGATAACAGGAACACCGGGGAGCTGTTTTTT. As protein: CSARDNRNTGELFF.

The rearrangement uses TRBV29-1 and TRBJ2-4, with D possibly TRBD2 on 6 matching bases. Germline V gene data show CDR1 as SQVTM and CDR2 as ANQGSEA. Trimming left V 7 bases short and J 7 bases short, with 26 bases between. This CDR3 comprises 16 residues. CDR3 residues: CSEFGTPGRRVNIQYF. CDR3 nucleotide sequence: TGCAGCGAGTTCGGGACTCCGGGACGTCGCGTTAACATTCAGTACTTC.

This clonotype was found once. The chain is built from TRBV2 and TRBJ1-6, with a tentative D call TRBD1 (5 bases). Germline V gene lookup returns CDR1 SNHLY and CDR2 FYNNEI. The V end was cut by 7 bases, the J end by 8 bases, with 12 bases between. The CDR3 totals 13 residues. The CDR3 is CASTREGHSPLHF. CDR3 DNA sequence: TGTGCCAGCACCCGGGAGGGGCATTCACCCCTCCACTTT. The whole variable domain, filled in from reference TRBV2 and TRBJ1-6, reads EPEVTQTPSHQVTQMGQEVILRCVPISNHLYFYWYRQILGQKVEFLVSFYNNEISEKSEIFDDQFSVERPDGSNFTLKIRSTKLEDSAMYFCASTREGHSPLHFGNGTRLTVT.

The genes are TRBV6-2 or TRBV6-3 and TRBJ1-5; the D gene is possibly TRBD1 (5 bases). The CDR3 runs to 15 residues. V shed 5 bases and J shed 2 bases, with 13 bases lying between them. Per the germline V gene, CDR1 is MNHEY and CDR2 is SVGEGT. The CDR3 here is CASSLLGRGNQPQHF. Here the CDR3 DNA reads TGTGCCAGCAGTCTGCTGGGGCGAGGCAATCAGCCCCAGCATTTT.

This chain uses TRBV4-1 with TRBJ1-5; D gene uncertain. Germline-derived CDR1 and CDR2 are MGHRA and YSYEKL. V was pared by 2 bases and J by 0 bases, with 8 bases between. The CDR3 is made up of 15 amino acids. Written as DNA, the CDR3 is TGCGCCAGCAGCCAATACCGAGATAGCAATCAGCCCCAGCATTTT. This codes for CASSQYRDSNQPQHF.

This sequence joins TRBV29-1 and TRBJ2-7; 12 bases match TRBD1. Looked up from germline, CDR1 is SQVTM and CDR2 is ANQGSEA. The CDR3 covers 15 residues. The trim removed 4 bases at V and 7 bases at J, leaving 11 bases unmatched. CDR3 residues: CSVAQLGQGAEEQYF. In nucleotides, the CDR3 is TGCAGCGTTGCTCAGTTGGGACAGGGGGCGGAAGAGCAGTACTTC.

The CDR3 nucleotides read TGTGCCACTTACAGGGACTATGGCTACACCTTC. Protein: CATYRDYGYTF. This rearrangement joins TRBV12-3 or TRBV12-4 to TRBJ1-2, with D tentatively TRBD1 (6 bases). V lost 10 bases and J 3 bases, leaving 9 bases between the germline ends. This CDR3 spans 11 amino acids.

The chain joins TRBV28 to TRBJ1-1, with D hard to call. The CDR3 consists of 12 residues. Germline V gives CDR1 MDHEN, CDR2 SYDVKM. The ends were cut back, 8 bases at V and 1 base at J, with 8 bases in the middle. CDR3 amino acids: CASSGRNTEAFF. DNA for the CDR3: TGTGCCAGCTCCGGGAGGAACACTGAAGCTTTCTTT.

This chain connects TRBV12-3 or TRBV12-4 to TRBJ2-5, with D maybe TRBD1 (7 bases). V lost 6 bases and J 4 bases, leaving 12 bases between the germline ends. This CDR3 spans 13 amino acids. The CDR3 sequence is CASRLQGGETQYF. In DNA, the CDR3 is TGTGCCAGCAGGCTTCAGGGGGGAGAGACCCAGTACTTC.

This sequence joins TRBV2 and TRBJ1-5; 8 nucleotides agree with TRBD1. Trimming took 2 bases from V and 6 from J; bases not matched to a gene: 6. CDR3 length: 15 amino acids. Germline V gives CDR1 SNHLY, CDR2 FYNNEI. CDR3 DNA sequence: TGTGCCAGCAGTGAAAGGACAGGGACCGGTCAGCCCCAGCATTTT. Translation: CASSERTGTGQPQHF.

The gene calls are TRBV19 and TRBJ2-4, with D tentatively TRBD1 or TRBD2 (5 bases each). V was pared by 3 bases and J by 0 bases, with 12 bases between. The length of the CDR3 is 16 residues. Looked up from germline, CDR1 is LNHDA and CDR2 is SQIVND (reference sequence). In DNA, the CDR3 is TGTGCCAGTAGTATCCGGGACCCGGCAGCCAAAAACATTCAGTACTTC. It encodes CASSIRDPAAKNIQYF. Filled out from reference TRBV19 and TRBJ2-4, the complete variable domain reads DGGITQSPKYLFRKEGQNVTLSCEQNLNHDAMYWYRQDPGQGLRLIYYSQIVNDFQKGDIAEGYSVSREKKESFPLTVTSAQKNPTAFYLCASSIRDPAAKNIQYFGAGTRLSVL.

The gene calls are TRBV29-1 and TRBJ2-7; 9 bases map to TRBD2. CDR3 length equals 14 residues. J gave up 3 bases and V 4 bases, and 7 bases lay outside the gene matches. The germline CDR1 and CDR2 sequences are SQVTM and ANQGSEA. For the CDR3, the DNA is TGCAGCGTTGTGAATAGCGGGGGCCTCTACGAGCAGTACTTC. This encodes CSVVNSGGLYEQYF.

The CDR3 bases are TGTGCCAGCAGCTTTGACAGGGGCGGAGAGACCCAGTACTTC. Its translation: CASSFDRGGETQYF. The chain carries TRBV5-6 and TRBJ2-5; TRBD1 agrees at 8 bases. Germline-derived CDR1 and CDR2 are SGHDT and YYEEEE. There are 14 residues in the CDR3. V shed 2 bases, J shed 4 bases, and the junction held 4 bases outside the gene matches.

The genes are TRBV4-3 and TRBJ2-7, with 8 bases that match TRBD2. The junction had 3 bases not matched to a gene; V was cut back by 1 base and J by 1 base. CDR1 and CDR2 from the germline V gene are LGHNA and YSLEER. This CDR3 comprises 15 residues. For the CDR3, the DNA is TGCGCCAGCAGCCAAGCGACTAGCGCTTCCTACGAGCAGTACTTC. Translated, it gives CASSQATSASYEQYF.

The chain combines TRBV20-1 with TRBJ2-1, with D possibly matching TRBD2 (5 bases). This CDR3 is built from 15 residues. V lost 1 base, J lost 5 bases, and 15 bases lay in between. Germline assignment: CDR1 DFQATT and CDR2 SNEGSKA (reference sequence). CDR3 sequence: CSARVGGRRDNEQFF. The CDR3 DNA follows: TGCAGTGCTAGAGTAGGTGGCAGGCGGGACAATGAGCAGTTCTTC.

This rearrangement joins TRBV27 to TRBJ2-2; D may be TRBD1 or TRBD2 (5 bases each). CDR1 MNHEY and CDR2 SMNVEV come from the germline V gene (reference sequence). The germline V and J ends were trimmed by 7 bases and 3 bases, with 18 bases remaining between them. The CDR3 consists of 16 residues. Here the CDR3 reads CASTMQGEGYTGELFF. Here the CDR3 DNA reads TGTGCCAGCACCATGCAGGGCGAGGGGTACACCGGGGAGCTGTTTTTT.

The chain links TRBV29-1 to TRBJ2-6, with TRBD1 as a possible D gene (6 bases). Germline CDR1 and CDR2: SQVTM and ANQGSEA. V lost 7 bases to trimming and J lost 0 bases, with 16 bases between them. This CDR3 is 16 amino acids long. CDR3 amino acids: CSARDRNRSGANVLTF. In DNA form, the CDR3 reads TGCAGCGCCCGAGACAGGAACCGCTCTGGGGCCAACGTCCTGACTTTC.

The J gene is TRBJ2-3, the V gene TRBV6-2 or TRBV6-3; D is uncertain. V lost 2 bases and J lost 0, with 6 bases in between. CDR3 length: 14 amino acids. Germline assignment: CDR1 MNHEY and CDR2 SVGEGT. The CDR3 DNA reads as TGTGCCAGCAGTTACGGGCAGAGCACAGATACGCAGTATTTT. Protein sequence: CASSYGQSTDTQYF.

The gene calls are TRBV2 and TRBJ2-1; 7 nucleotides line up with TRBD1. This CDR3 region has 15 residues. V was pared by 6 bases and J by 0 bases, with 5 bases of the junction left unmatched. The germline V gene has CDR1 SNHLY and CDR2 FYNNEI. The CDR3 nucleotides read TGTGCCAGCAGCCCGGGACAGAGCTCCTACAATGAGCAGTTCTTC. Amino acids: CASSPGQSSYNEQFF.

The chain links TRBV12-3 or TRBV12-4 to TRBJ2-3, with 9 bases aligning to TRBD2. This CDR3 has 14 amino acids. Trimming removed 7 bases from V and 3 bases from J; junction bases left unmatched: 5. The CDR3 reads CASMRRGGTDTQYF. CDR3 DNA sequence: TGTGCCAGCATGCGGCGGGGGGGAACAGATACGCAGTATTTT.

This clonotype was counted once. This rearrangement joins TRBV20-1 to TRBJ2-7; unclear D gene. V lost 0 bases and J lost 4, with 7 bases in between. CDR3 length equals 12 residues. In germline, CDR1 is DFQATT, CDR2 SNEGSKA (reference sequence). The chain's CDR3 is CSARDKRYEQYF. CDR3 bases: TGCAGTGCTAGAGATAAACGGTACGAGCAGTACTTC.

This chain joins TRBV7-2 and TRBJ2-5; TRBD2 agrees at 8 bases. CDR1 is SGHTA, CDR2 FQGNSA, per germline. CDR3 size: 15 residues. J gave up 4 bases and V 3 bases, and 7 bases lay outside the gene matches. The CDR3 reads CASSLDGREGETQYF. DNA of the CDR3: TGTGCCAGCAGCTTGGACGGGAGGGAGGGAGAGACCCAGTACTTC.

J is TRBJ1-5 and V is TRBV6-2 or TRBV6-3, with a weak D call TRBD1 (6 bases). Germline V gene lookup returns CDR1 MNHEY and CDR2 SVGEGT. This CDR3 region has 14 residues. The V end lost 4 bases, the J end lost 6 bases, and 13 bases lay between the germline ends. The CDR3, as DNA: TGTGCCAGCAGTTGGTGGCAGGGGAGTCAGCCCCAGCATTTT. Its translation is CASSWWQGSQPQHF.

This clonotype was counted once. In DNA, the CDR3 is TGCAGTGCCCCGTCGGGGGGGATCTACGAGCAGTACTTC. Its translation: CSAPSGGIYEQYF. The chain carries TRBV20-1 and TRBJ2-7, with 8 bases that match TRBD2. Germline lookup yields CDR1 DFQATT and CDR2 SNEGSKA (reference sequence). The CDR3 is made up of 13 amino acids. Trimming cost V 6 bases and J 3 bases; bases outside gene matches: 7.

This clonotype was seen a single time. This chain links TRBV2 with TRBJ1-2; 7 bases line up with TRBD1. V lost 10 bases and J lost 2; bases outside the gene matches: 13. This CDR3 is built from 15 residues. Germline CDR1 is SNHLY and CDR2 is FYNNEI. CDR3: CATTRDRYTNYGYTF. The CDR3 nucleotides are TGTGCCACGACCCGGGACAGATACACCAACTATGGCTACACCTTC.

The chain joins TRBV7-2 to TRBJ1-2; TRBD1 matches at 8 bases. CDR1 SGHTA and CDR2 FQGNSA come from the germline V gene. CDR3 length: 15 residues. Trimming took 5 bases from V and 7 from J; bases not matched to a gene: 12. This chain's CDR3 is CASSPKDRVGGGYTF. The CDR3 coding sequence is TGTGCCAGCAGCCCCAAGGACAGGGTAGGGGGTGGCTACACCTTC.

The chain couples TRBV19 to TRBJ1-1, with 8 positions matching TRBD1. The V gene's germline CDR1 is LNHDA and CDR2 SQIVND (reference sequence). The CDR3 runs 14 residues. J was trimmed by 4 bases and V by 7 bases; bases with no gene match: 8. The chain's CDR3 is CASKPRDRGTEAFF. CDR3 coding DNA: TGTGCCAGTAAACCCCGCGACAGGGGCACTGAAGCTTTCTTT.

The chain joins TRBV19 to TRBJ2-5; 7 bases are shared with TRBD1. The CDR3 runs 15 residues. Per the germline V gene, CDR1 is LNHDA and CDR2 is SQIVND (reference sequence). Trimming cost V 5 bases and J 5 bases; bases outside gene matches: 11. CDR3 nucleotide sequence: TGTGCCAGTAGTCGGCTGTCAGGGGGAAAGGAGACCCAGTACTTC. Its protein product is CASSRLSGGKETQYF.